These 8 T cell receptor beta chains were all obtained from the same sample, sequenced in a study of post-analysis software for immune sequencing data. The study, taken as a whole, reports: Roughly 5 TRBV segments, including TRBV5-6, TRBV5-1 and TRBV20-1, were more frequent in patients than controls.

The TCR beta cDNA libraries carried unique molecular identifiers. TCRdb reanalysed the PCR reads using MiXCR and keeps one entry per CDR3 protein. The sample carries approximately 730,000 distinct CDR3 sequences, around 46% recorded once. Their antigens are not known. Sequencing was carried out using blood. All receptors derive from a girl aged 10 to 17 with multiple sclerosis.

This clonotype appeared once. V and J are TRBV29-1 and TRBJ1-1; 7 bases match TRBD1. The CDR3 has 14 amino acids. V shed 4 bases and J 1 base; nucleotides not matched to a gene: 6. Germline CDR1 reads SQVTM; CDR2 reads ANQGSEA. The CDR3 loop is CSVGVTGQNTEAFF. CDR3 nucleotides: TGCAGCGTTGGTGTGACAGGGCAGAACACTGAAGCTTTCTTT.

The chain is built from TRBV11-1 and TRBJ2-6; 11 bases agree with TRBD1. The germline CDR1 and CDR2 sequences are SGHAT and FQDESV (reference sequence). V lost 1 base to trimming and J lost 4 bases; unmatched junction nucleotides: 6. The CDR3 is made up of 18 amino acids. The DNA for the CDR3 is TGTGCCAGCAGCTTAGTATCCGGACAGGGGGCGGGGGCCAACGTCCTGACTTTC. Translation: CASSLVSGQGAGANVLTF.

The V gene is TRBV19, the J gene TRBJ2-1, with 10 positions matching TRBD2. CDR3 size: 16 residues. CDR1 is LNHDA, CDR2 SQIVND, per germline (reference sequence). J was trimmed by 6 bases and V by 1 base; bases with no gene match: 6. CDR3 nucleotide sequence: TGTGCCAGTAGTATAGTTTGGACTAGCGGCTTCAATGAGCAGTTCTTC. Amino acid sequence: CASSIVWTSGFNEQFF.

This clonotype was seen more than once but under ten times. The rearrangement joins TRBV27 to TRBJ1-5; the D is unclear. The CDR3 runs to 15 residues. Per the germline V gene, CDR1 is MNHEY and CDR2 is SMNVEV (reference sequence). Trimming pared 7 bases from V and 0 bases from J, leaving 13 bases between. The CDR3 loop reads CASKLGFYSNQPQHF. CDR3 nucleotide sequence: TGTGCCAGCAAGTTAGGGTTTTATAGCAATCAGCCCCAGCATTTT.

The sample holds one count of this clonotype. The chain couples TRBV6-2 or TRBV6-3 to TRBJ2-4; no definite D call. This CDR3 contains 16 residues. Germline values: CDR1 MNHEY, CDR2 SVGEGT. V lost 4 bases and J 0 bases, leaving 13 bases between the germline ends. CDR3 coding DNA: TGTGCCAGCAGTTTTGACGCTCGACTAGCCAAAAACATTCAGTACTTC. Its protein is CASSFDARLAKNIQYF.

The chain joins TRBV29-1 to TRBJ2-7; 9 bases fit TRBD1. The J segment lost 5 bases and the V segment lost 6 bases, leaving 11 bases of the junction unmatched. CDR1 is SQVTM, CDR2 ANQGSEA, per germline. The CDR3 loop spans 14 amino acids. CDR3 protein: CSVRMGQGFHEQYF. The CDR3 DNA sequence: TGCAGCGTCCGAATGGGACAGGGCTTCCACGAGCAGTACTTC.

The gene calls are TRBV5-6 and TRBJ2-5; 7 bases are shared with TRBD1. J lost 1 base, V lost 7 bases, and 4 bases had no gene match. Germline CDR1 is SGHDT and CDR2 is YYEEEE. The CDR3 extends over 13 amino acids. The CDR3 protein is CASAGDSQETQYF. CDR3 sequence (DNA): TGTGCCAGCGCCGGGGACAGCCAAGAGACCCAGTACTTC.

The chain is built from TRBV27 and TRBJ2-1, with TRBD2 matching over 10 bases. This CDR3 has 17 residues. The V gene's germline CDR1 is MNHEY and CDR2 SMNVEV (reference sequence). Germline trimming cut 0 bases from V and 2 bases from J; bases unmatched to any gene: 4. Written as DNA, the CDR3 is TGTGCCAGCAGTTTATCGCTCGGGACTAGCGCCTACAATGAGCAGTTCTTC. Encoded protein: CASSLSLGTSAYNEQFF.